These 9 T cell receptor beta chains originate from one sample sequenced in a study of T cell therapy after organ transplantation. Data came from immunoSEQ multiplex PCR; TCRdb stores just in-frame clones and leaves some out. The sample holds 44,000 or so clones, 94% seen once. The antigens these receptors bind are not known. Specimen: CD8+ T cells from blood, collected before autologous CMV-specific T cell therapy. The receptors were gathered from a human patient who had received a solid organ transplant and had CMV disease.

The rearrangement uses TRBV9 and TRBJ1-3; D is unresolved. The germline V and J ends were trimmed by 0 bases and 4 bases, with 8 bases remaining between them. The V gene's germline CDR1 is SGDLS and CDR2 YYNGEE. The CDR3 totals 14 residues. CDR3 amino acids: CASSVGGGGNTIYF. The CDR3, as DNA: TGTGCCAGCAGCGTAGGAGGCGGGGGAAACACCATATATTTT.

The chain couples TRBV25-1 to TRBJ1-1; no definite D call. Germline V gene sequence: CDR1 MGHDK, CDR2 SYGVNS. The ends were cut back, 5 bases at V and 6 bases at J, with 13 bases in the middle. This CDR3 has 13 amino acids. The CDR3 sequence: CASSIGIISEAFF. The CDR3 DNA sequence: TGTGCCAGCAGTATAGGGATCATCTCTGAAGCTTTCTTT. The whole variable domain, filled in from reference TRBV25-1 and TRBJ1-1, reads EADIYQTPRYLVIGTGKKITLECSQTMGHDKMYWYQQDPGMELHLIHYSYGVNSTEKGDLSSESTVSRIRTEHFPLTLESARPSHTSQYLCASSIGIISEAFFGQGTRLTVV.

This CDR3 is CASSGEFYEQYF. CDR3 DNA: TGTGCCAGTAGCGGGGAGTTCTACGAGCAGTACTTC. The chain couples TRBV19 to TRBJ2-7; maybe TRBD2 (5 bases). Trimming cost V 6 bases and J 3 bases, with 9 bases left between them. CDR3 length equals 12 residues. CDR1 is LNHDA, CDR2 SQIVND, per germline (reference sequence).

The V gene is TRBV27, the J gene TRBJ1-4, with D possibly TRBD1 on 6 matching bases. The CDR3 is 14 residues long. The V end was cut by 2 bases, the J end by 8 bases, with 12 bases between. In germline, CDR1 is MNHEY, CDR2 SMNVEV (reference sequence). The DNA for the CDR3 is TGTGCCAGCAGTTTAAGCGTCAGGGGCGAAAAACTGTTTTTT. Translation gives CASSLSVRGEKLFF. The full variable domain, with the rest looked up from reference TRBV27 and TRBJ1-4, is EAQVTQNPRYLITVTGKKLTVTCSQNMNHEYMSWYRQDPGLGLRQIYYSMNVEVTDKGDVPEGYKVSRKEKRNFPLILESPSPNQTSLYFCASSLSVRGEKLFFGSGTQLSVL.

J is TRBJ1-1 and V is TRBV4-1, with 7 nucleotides matching TRBD1. The V and J ends lost 3 bases and 0 bases, in that order; junction bases with no gene match: 4. The CDR3 totals 15 residues. CDR1 and CDR2 (germline): MGHRA, YSYEKL. In DNA form, the CDR3 reads TGCGCCAGCAGCCATGAGACAGGGATGAACACTGAAGCTTTCTTT. It yields the protein CASSHETGMNTEAFF.

This chain links TRBV6-5 with TRBJ1-1; no clear D. V lost 3 bases to trimming and J lost 0 bases, with 14 bases between them. Germline CDR1 is MNHEY and CDR2 is SVGAGI. This CDR3 comprises 16 residues. This CDR3 reads CASSYTPDIMNTEAFF. CDR3 sequence (DNA): TGTGCCAGCAGTTATACTCCCGACATCATGAACACTGAAGCTTTCTTT.

The chain joins TRBV2 to TRBJ2-7, with D maybe TRBD1 (8 bases). V was trimmed by 3 bases and J by 3 bases, leaving 15 bases between them. This CDR3 is built from 15 residues. Germline V gene sequence: CDR1 SNHLY, CDR2 FYNNEI. The CDR3: CASSDGQGGGYEQYF. The CDR3, as DNA: TGTGCCAGCAGTGACGGACAGGGCGGGGGCTACGAGCAGTACTTC.

The chain recombines TRBV27 with TRBJ2-6; the D call may be TRBD1 or TRBD2 (5 bases each). With 6 bases removed from V and 2 bases from J, the gap between germline ends came to 11 bases. The CDR3 sequence is 15 residues long. Germline V CDR1 and CDR2: MNHEY, SMNVEV (reference sequence). The CDR3 here is CASRGTATGANVLTF. CDR3 DNA sequence: TGTGCCAGCAGGGGGACGGCAACTGGGGCCAACGTCCTGACTTTC.

The chain combines TRBV4-1 with TRBJ2-2; D not certain. The germline V gene has CDR1 MGHRA and CDR2 YSYEKL. The CDR3 runs 12 residues. V lost 4 bases and J lost 9, with 9 bases in between. This CDR3 is CASSPLGRELFF. CDR3 nucleotides: TGCGCCAGCAGCCCCCTCGGGCGGGAGCTGTTTTTT.